These 25 T cell receptor beta chains came from one sample sequenced in a study of early T cells in non-severe SARS-CoV-2 infection. TCRdb called the 5' RACE reads again in MiXCR, with one record for every CDR3 protein. The data hold under 70,000 distinct CDR3 sequences, with 4.9% observed a single time. The sequencing sample was made of whole blood. All receptors derive from an adult who was a healthcare worker with PCR-confirmed SARS-CoV-2 infection or an uninfected control (not recorded which).

This clonotype was observed many times. The V call is TRBV5-1, the J call TRBJ1-6, with 8 bases identical to TRBD1. The CDR3 runs to 15 residues. Germline V gene data show CDR1 as SGHRS and CDR2 as YFSETQ. With V trimmed by 4 bases and J by 7 bases, 7 bases remained unmatched. CDR3 DNA sequence: TGCGCCAGCAGCCAGCGACAGGGGAACAATTCACCCCTCCACTTT. This encodes CASSQRQGNNSPLHF.

This clonotype was seen ten or more times. The CDR3 loop is CATSDLNRKQYF. The CDR3 DNA sequence: TGTGCCACCAGTGATTTGAATCGGAAGCAGTACTTC. The chain employs TRBV24-1 and TRBJ2-7, with D uncertain. The V gene's germline CDR1 is KGHDR and CDR2 SFDVKD. The CDR3 consists of 12 residues. V shed 0 bases and J shed 8 bases, with 7 bases lying between them.

This clonotype was recorded many times. This sequence joins TRBV6-5 and TRBJ2-3, with TRBD1 identical over 10 bases. J lost 5 bases, V lost 2 bases, and 10 bases had no gene match. The CDR3 loop spans 17 amino acids. Germline values: CDR1 MNHEY, CDR2 SVGAGI. CDR3 residues: CASSYVGPGQGIDTQYF. CDR3 in DNA: TGTGCCAGCAGTTACGTAGGTCCGGGACAGGGGATAGATACGCAGTATTTT.

This rearrangement joins TRBV29-1 to TRBJ1-5, with D possibly TRBD1 on 5 matching bases. The CDR3 is made up of 14 amino acids. V lost 3 bases and J 0 bases, leaving 9 bases between the germline ends. The germline gives CDR1 SQVTM, CDR2 ANQGSEA. CDR3 sequence: CSVDGGDSNQPQHF. CDR3 bases: TGCAGCGTTGATGGAGGGGATAGCAATCAGCCCCAGCATTTT.

This clonotype was observed at least ten times. The gene calls are TRBV7-6 and TRBJ1-5, with TRBD1 as a possible D gene (6 bases). The V end lost 5 bases, the J end lost 0 bases, and 20 bases lay between the germline ends. Germline lookup yields CDR1 SGHVS and CDR2 FNYEAQ. This CDR3 region has 18 residues. The CDR3 DNA reads TGTGCCAGCAGCCCGTTACCGGGACACGGAGATAGCAATCAGCCCCAGCATTTT. Protein: CASSPLPGHGDSNQPQHF. Using reference TRBV7-6 and TRBJ1-5 for the parts outside the CDR3, the full variable domain is GAGVSQSPRYKVTKRGQDVALRCDPISGHVSLYWYRQALGQGPEFLTYFNYEAQQDKSGLPNDRFSAERPEGSISTLTIQRTEQRDSAMYRCASSPLPGHGDSNQPQHFGDGTRLSIL.

There are many counts of this clonotype. CDR3 sequence: CASSSWAEAFF. The CDR3 region has the DNA TGTGCCAGCAGTTCATGGGCTGAAGCTTTCTTT. The chain employs TRBV12-3 or TRBV12-4 and TRBJ1-1, with D hard to call. Trimming removed 4 bases from V and 6 bases from J, with 6 bases in between. This CDR3 region has 11 residues.

This clonotype was seen many times. This chain connects TRBV7-8 to TRBJ2-1; 14 bases map to TRBD2. Germline trimming cut 3 bases from V and 9 bases from J; bases unmatched to any gene: 7. The CDR3 has 16 residues. Germline values: CDR1 SGHVS, CDR2 FQNEAQ. The CDR3 DNA reads as TGTGCCAGCAGCTTCGAGGGACTAGCGGGGGCGGTTGAGCAGTTCTTC. This translates into CASSFEGLAGAVEQFF.

The CDR3 DNA is TGTGCCAGCAGCTTATTTCCGCGAGATGAGCAGTTCTTC. Translating gives CASSLFPRDEQFF. V and J are TRBV7-2 and TRBJ2-1; D unresolved. The CDR3 is made up of 13 amino acids. Looked up from germline, CDR1 is SGHTA and CDR2 is FQGNSA. V lost 2 bases and J lost 8, with 10 bases in between.

This chain connects TRBV10-3 to TRBJ1-5; unclear D gene. The CDR3 covers 13 residues. Germline V gene lookup returns CDR1 ENHRY and CDR2 SYGVKD. V dropped 2 bases and J dropped 4 bases, with 6 bases sitting between them. The CDR3 reads CAISEQRNQPQHF. CDR3 nucleotides: TGTGCCATCAGTGAGCAGAGAAATCAGCCCCAGCATTTT.

Only a few counts were recorded for this clonotype. The chain has TRBV10-3 and TRBJ2-1, with D perhaps TRBD2 (6 bases). The CDR3 covers 16 residues. V was clipped by 6 bases and J by 3 bases, with 18 bases between them. Germline loops: CDR1 ENHRY, CDR2 SYGVKD. The CDR3: CAISLISRRDYNEQFF. As DNA, the CDR3 is TGTGCCATCAGCCTGATTAGCCGGAGGGACTACAATGAGCAGTTCTTC.

At least ten counts were recorded for this clonotype. The chain is built from TRBV7-2 and TRBJ2-2; tentative D call: TRBD2 (5 bases). The CDR3 consists of 12 residues. Germline V gene data show CDR1 as SGHTA and CDR2 as FQGNSA. V was trimmed by 5 bases and J by 7 bases, leaving 8 bases between them. The CDR3 spells CASSPDFGELFF. In DNA, the CDR3 is TGTGCCAGCAGCCCGGACTTCGGGGAGCTGTTTTTT. Supplemented by reference TRBV7-2 and TRBJ2-2, the full variable domain reads GAGVSQSPSNKVTEKGKDVELRCDPISGHTALYWYRQSLGQGLEFLIYFQGNSAPDKSGLPSDRFSAERTGGSVSTLTIQRTQQEDSAVYLCASSPDFGELFFGEGSRLTVL.

This clonotype was picked up a small number of times. This chain connects TRBV6-1 to TRBJ2-7; 10 bases map to TRBD2. The CDR3 runs to 15 residues. Germline V gene sequence: CDR1 MNHNS, CDR2 SASEGT. The ends lost 2 bases at V and 3 bases at J; junction bases unmatched: 4. The CDR3 protein is CASSELGLASYEQYF. For the CDR3, the DNA is TGTGCCAGCAGTGAATTGGGACTAGCGAGCTACGAGCAGTACTTC.

This clonotype was counted ten times or more. The V gene is TRBV5-6, the J gene TRBJ2-3; D ambiguous. The CDR3 runs 14 residues. CDR1 and CDR2 (germline): SGHDT, YYEEEE. The germline V and J ends were trimmed by 0 bases and 3 bases, with 8 bases remaining between them. The CDR3 nucleotides read TGTGCCAGCAGCTTGGAGGTCCCGACAGATACGCAGTATTTT. It specifies CASSLEVPTDTQYF.

The chain recombines TRBV11-2 with TRBJ2-7; weak D call: TRBD1 (8 bases). This CDR3 contains 15 residues. The V and J ends lost 6 bases and 4 bases respectively, with 19 bases between them. The germline V gene has CDR1 SGHAT and CDR2 FQNNGV. In DNA form, the CDR3 reads TGTGCCAGCAGTCGAGTGGTACAGGGGGGGTACGAGCAGTACTTC. The encoded protein is CASSRVVQGGYEQYF. The full variable domain, with the rest looked up from reference TRBV11-2 and TRBJ2-7, is EAGVAQSPRYKIIEKRQSVAFWCNPISGHATLYWYQQILGQGPKLLIQFQNNGVVDDSQLPKDRFSAERLKGVDSTLKIQPAKLEDSAVYLCASSRVVQGGYEQYFGPGTRLTVT.

This clonotype was found a few times. V is TRBV5-1 and J is TRBJ2-6; tentatively, D is TRBD1 (6 bases). There are 16 residues in the CDR3. The germline V gene has CDR1 SGHRS and CDR2 YFSETQ. V lost 3 bases to trimming and J lost 3 bases, with 13 bases between them. The chain's CDR3 is CASSSTTGDGANVLTF. The CDR3 DNA reads TGCGCCAGCAGCTCCACGACAGGCGATGGGGCCAACGTCCTGACTTTC.

This clonotype occurred many times. The V and J genes are TRBV5-4 and TRBJ2-7; 7 bases fit TRBD2. Germline V gives CDR1 SGHNT, CDR2 YYREEE (reference sequence). Trimming at V came to 4 bases and at J to 6 bases, leaving 13 bases not matched to a gene. The length of the CDR3 is 15 residues. CDR3 DNA: TGTGCCAGCAGCCGATGGGGAGCGGGGAGGCCCGAGCAGTACTTC. Translated, it gives CASSRWGAGRPEQYF. The full variable domain, rest sourced from reference TRBV5-4 and TRBJ2-7, is ETGVTQSPTHLIKTRGQQVTLRCSSQSGHNTVSWYQQALGQGPQFIFQYYREEENGRGNFPPRFSGLQFPNYSSELNVNALELDDSALYLCASSRWGAGRPEQYFGPGTRLTVT.

The sample holds a few counts of this clonotype. The chain employs TRBV29-1 and TRBJ2-1; the match to TRBD2 covers 9 bases. V lost 5 bases to trimming and J lost 8 bases; unmatched junction nucleotides: 7. The length of the CDR3 is 13 residues. Germline V CDR1 and CDR2: SQVTM, ANQGSEA. CDR3 coding DNA: TGCAGCGTTAGGACTAGCGCGTCGGATGAGCAGTTCTTC. The encoded protein is CSVRTSASDEQFF.

The chain is built from TRBV6-2 or TRBV6-3 and TRBJ2-1, with 8 bases matching TRBD2. Trimming at V came to 5 bases and at J to 6 bases, leaving 12 bases not matched to a gene. The CDR3 runs 16 residues. Germline CDR1 and CDR2: MNHEY and SVGEGT. This CDR3 reads CASSALSGGVTNEQFF. CDR3 bases: TGTGCCAGCAGTGCCCTATCGGGAGGGGTAACCAATGAGCAGTTCTTC.

There are many counts of this clonotype. V and J are TRBV28 and TRBJ1-1; the D gene is possibly TRBD1 (5 bases). This CDR3 spans 16 amino acids. Germline-derived CDR1 and CDR2 are MDHEN and SYDVKM. The ends were cut back, 6 bases at V and 5 bases at J, with 22 bases in the middle. The CDR3 coding sequence is TGTGCCAGCAGCCTCTGGGCCGGGGGTGGAGGTACTGAAGCTTTCTTT. Its protein is CASSLWAGGGGTEAFF.

This clonotype showed up many times. J is TRBJ1-5 and V is TRBV27; a weak D match, TRBD1 (6 bases). The length of the CDR3 is 16 residues. Trimming took off 4 bases at V and 0 bases at J, with 13 bases between the two ends. Germline V lookup: CDR1 MNHEY, CDR2 SMNVEV (reference sequence). CDR3 DNA sequence: TGTGCCAGCAGTTCCAGACAGGATTATAGCAATCAGCCCCAGCATTTT. Its protein is CASSSRQDYSNQPQHF.

In its sample, this clonotype was seen many times. The J gene is TRBJ2-7, the V gene TRBV7-2, with D uncertain. The V gene lost 6 bases and the J gene lost 0 bases, with 12 bases spanning the gap. The CDR3 has 14 amino acids. Germline CDR1 SGHTA, CDR2 FQGNSA. In nucleotides, the CDR3 is TGTGCCAGCAGAACCCGGCGGAGCTCCTACGAGCAGTACTTC. It translates to CASRTRRSSYEQYF.

This clonotype was picked up many times. This rearrangement joins TRBV5-1 to TRBJ1-1; the D is unclear. The CDR3 runs 13 residues. In germline, CDR1 is SGHRS, CDR2 YFSETQ. V gave up 4 bases and J gave up 1 base, with 8 bases separating them. The CDR3 DNA follows: TGCGCCAGCAGCCTGGAACCGAACACTGAAGCTTTCTTT. Amino acid sequence: CASSLEPNTEAFF.

This clonotype turned up a few times. The rearrangement links TRBV6-5 to TRBJ2-1, with 14 bases that match TRBD2. The germline CDR1 and CDR2 sequences are MNHEY and SVGAGI. This CDR3 spans 17 amino acids. Germline trimming cut 2 bases from V and 7 bases from J; bases unmatched to any gene: 7. The CDR3, as DNA: TGTGCCAGCAGTTACGCGGGACTAGCGGGAGAGGTTAATGAGCAGTTCTTC. It translates to CASSYAGLAGEVNEQFF.

This chain joins TRBV5-1 and TRBJ2-7; 9 nucleotides line up with TRBD1. Trimming cost V 4 bases and J 9 bases; bases outside gene matches: 8. CDR1 SGHRS and CDR2 YFSETQ come from the germline V gene. This CDR3 is 13 amino acids long. CDR3 sequence reads: CASSITGGAGQYF. For the CDR3, the DNA is TGCGCCAGCAGCATTACAGGGGGCGCAGGGCAGTACTTC.

This clonotype was found many times. The chain carries TRBV5-4 and TRBJ2-1; D may be TRBD2 (6 bases). Germline V gene sequence: CDR1 SGHNT, CDR2 YYREEE (reference sequence). The CDR3 contains 11 residues. V gave up 8 bases and J gave up 8 bases, with 11 bases separating them. For the CDR3, the DNA is TGTGCCAGTACCCGGGACTATGAGCAGTTCTTC. This translates into CASTRDYEQFF.